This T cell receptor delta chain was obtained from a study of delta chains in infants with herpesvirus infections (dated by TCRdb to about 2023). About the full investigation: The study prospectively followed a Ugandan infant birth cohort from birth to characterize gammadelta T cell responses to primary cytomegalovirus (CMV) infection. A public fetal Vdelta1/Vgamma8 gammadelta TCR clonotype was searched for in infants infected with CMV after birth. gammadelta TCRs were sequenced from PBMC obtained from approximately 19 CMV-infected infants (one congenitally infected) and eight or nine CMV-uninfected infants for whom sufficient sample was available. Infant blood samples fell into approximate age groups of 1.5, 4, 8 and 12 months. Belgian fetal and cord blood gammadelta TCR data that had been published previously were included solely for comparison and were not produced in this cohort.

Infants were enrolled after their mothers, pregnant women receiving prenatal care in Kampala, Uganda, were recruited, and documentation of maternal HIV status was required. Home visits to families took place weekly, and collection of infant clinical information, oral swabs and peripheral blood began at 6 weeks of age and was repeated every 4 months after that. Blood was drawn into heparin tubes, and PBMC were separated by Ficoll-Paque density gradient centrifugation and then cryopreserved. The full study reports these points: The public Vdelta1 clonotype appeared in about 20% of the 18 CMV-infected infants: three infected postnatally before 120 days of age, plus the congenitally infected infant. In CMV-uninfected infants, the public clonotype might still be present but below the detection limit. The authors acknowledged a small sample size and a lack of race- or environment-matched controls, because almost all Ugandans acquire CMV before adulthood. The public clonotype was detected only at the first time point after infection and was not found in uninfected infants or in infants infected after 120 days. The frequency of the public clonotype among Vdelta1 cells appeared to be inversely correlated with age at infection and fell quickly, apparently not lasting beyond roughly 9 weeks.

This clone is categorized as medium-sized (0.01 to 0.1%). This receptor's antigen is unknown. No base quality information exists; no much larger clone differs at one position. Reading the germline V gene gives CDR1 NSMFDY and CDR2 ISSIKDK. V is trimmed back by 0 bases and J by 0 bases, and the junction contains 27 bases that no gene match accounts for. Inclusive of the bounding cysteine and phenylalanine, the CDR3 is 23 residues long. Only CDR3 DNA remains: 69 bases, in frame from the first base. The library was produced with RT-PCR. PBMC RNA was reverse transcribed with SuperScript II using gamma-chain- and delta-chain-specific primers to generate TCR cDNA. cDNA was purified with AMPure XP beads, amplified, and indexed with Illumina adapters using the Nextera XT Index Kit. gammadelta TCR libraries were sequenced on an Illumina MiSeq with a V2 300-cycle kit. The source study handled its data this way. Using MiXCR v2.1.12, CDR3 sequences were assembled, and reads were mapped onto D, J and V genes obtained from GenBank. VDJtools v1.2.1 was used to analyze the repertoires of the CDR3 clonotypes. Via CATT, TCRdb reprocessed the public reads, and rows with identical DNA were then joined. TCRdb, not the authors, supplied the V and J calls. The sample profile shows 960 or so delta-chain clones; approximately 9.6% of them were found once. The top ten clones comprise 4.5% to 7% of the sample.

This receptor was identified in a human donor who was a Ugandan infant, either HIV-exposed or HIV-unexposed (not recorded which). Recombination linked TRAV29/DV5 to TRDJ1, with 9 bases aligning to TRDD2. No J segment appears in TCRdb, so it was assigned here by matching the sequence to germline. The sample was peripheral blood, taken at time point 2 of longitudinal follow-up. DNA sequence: TGTGCAGCAAGCGATCCTTCCTACGGCCTACTAAGGGGTGACTCTCAGTACACCGATAAACTCATCTTT. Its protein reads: CAASDPSYGLLRGDSQYTDKLIF.